A single T cell receptor beta chain is shown here with its context. Germline V CDR1 and CDR2: MDHEN, SYDVKM. This CDR3 region has 16 residues. The V and J ends lost 5 bases and 7 bases respectively, with 24 bases between them. These data are taken from a study of blood T cell repertoires in COVID-19. Study in general: Sources were T cells, B-cell-depleted T cells, or PBMCs; the material itself was cDNA or gDNA.

Authors' data handling: Reference gene primer amplification gave nucleated cell count estimates. Using immunoSEQ multiplex PCR, the repertoire was profiled, and TCRdb retains in-frame clones only, with some absent. That table gives V, J and clone size, and the DNA gave D and trimming. The data contain approximately 120,000 clones, about 82% of them singletons. The origin of this receptor is a human donor in a cohort sampled during active COVID-19. Sequencing used peripheral blood. The chain carries TRBV28 and TRBJ2-7; tentatively, D is TRBD1 (6 bases). The CDR3 DNA is TGTGCCAGCAGTCAAAGGAACTCAGGGGTAAAAGGGGAGCAGTACTTC. Its protein is CASSQRNSGVKGEQYF.